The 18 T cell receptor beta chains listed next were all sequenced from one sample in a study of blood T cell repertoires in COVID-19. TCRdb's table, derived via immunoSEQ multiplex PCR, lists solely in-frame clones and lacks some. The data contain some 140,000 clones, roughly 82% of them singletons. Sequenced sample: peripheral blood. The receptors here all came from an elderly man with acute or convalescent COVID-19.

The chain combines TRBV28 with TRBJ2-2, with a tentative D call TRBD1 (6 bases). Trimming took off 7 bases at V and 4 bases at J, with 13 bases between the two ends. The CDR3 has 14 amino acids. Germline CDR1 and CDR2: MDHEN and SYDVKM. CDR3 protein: CASIGQQITGELFF. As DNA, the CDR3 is TGTGCCAGCATTGGACAGCAGATCACCGGGGAGCTGTTTTTT.

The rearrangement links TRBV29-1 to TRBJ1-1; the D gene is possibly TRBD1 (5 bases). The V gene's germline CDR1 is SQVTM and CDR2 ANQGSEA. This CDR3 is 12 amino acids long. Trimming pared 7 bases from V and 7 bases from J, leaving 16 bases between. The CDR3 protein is CSADSSTYEAFF. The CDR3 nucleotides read TGCAGCGCCGACAGTAGCACGTATGAAGCTTTCTTT. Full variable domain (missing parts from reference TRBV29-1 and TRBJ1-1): SAVISQKPSRDICQRGTSLTIQCQVDSQVTMMFWYRQQPGQSLTLIATANQGSEATYESGFVIDKFPISRPNLTFSTLTVSNMSPEDSSIYLCSADSSTYEAFFGQGTRLTVV.

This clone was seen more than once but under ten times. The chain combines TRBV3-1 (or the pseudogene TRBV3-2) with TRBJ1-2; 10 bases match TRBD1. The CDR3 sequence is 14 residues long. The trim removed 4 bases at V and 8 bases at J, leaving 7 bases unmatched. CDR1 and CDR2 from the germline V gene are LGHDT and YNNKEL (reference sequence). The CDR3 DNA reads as TGTGCCAGCAGCCCTAGACAGGGGGCGAGCGGCTACACCTTC. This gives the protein CASSPRQGASGYTF.

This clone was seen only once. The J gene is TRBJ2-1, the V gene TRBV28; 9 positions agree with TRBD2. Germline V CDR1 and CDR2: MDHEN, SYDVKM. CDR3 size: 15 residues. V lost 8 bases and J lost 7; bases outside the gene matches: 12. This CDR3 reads CASLTRPSGVNEQFF. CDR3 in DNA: TGTGCCAGCCTTACTAGGCCTAGCGGGGTGAATGAGCAGTTCTTC.

The CDR3 DNA reads as TGTGCCAGCAGTGAAGAGTCTAGCGGGGTGGCGCAGTATTTT. It yields the protein CASSEESSGVAQYF. The chain is built from TRBV2 and TRBJ2-3, with 9 bases matching TRBD2. This CDR3 spans 14 amino acids. The germline V gene encodes CDR1 SNHLY and CDR2 FYNNEI. The ends lost 1 base at V and 10 bases at J; junction bases unmatched: 6.

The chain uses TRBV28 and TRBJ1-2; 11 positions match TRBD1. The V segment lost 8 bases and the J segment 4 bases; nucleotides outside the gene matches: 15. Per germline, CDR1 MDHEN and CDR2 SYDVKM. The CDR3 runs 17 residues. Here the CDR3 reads CASRPRTGGVIGYGYTF. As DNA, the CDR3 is TGTGCCAGCCGACCCCGGACAGGGGGCGTAATCGGCTATGGCTACACCTTC.

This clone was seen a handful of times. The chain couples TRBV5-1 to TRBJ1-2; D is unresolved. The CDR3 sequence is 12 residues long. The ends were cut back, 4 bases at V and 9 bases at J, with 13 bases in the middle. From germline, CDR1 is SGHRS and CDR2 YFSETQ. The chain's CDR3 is CASSEVEGSYTF. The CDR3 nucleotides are TGCGCCAGCAGCGAGGTGGAAGGAAGCTACACCTTC.

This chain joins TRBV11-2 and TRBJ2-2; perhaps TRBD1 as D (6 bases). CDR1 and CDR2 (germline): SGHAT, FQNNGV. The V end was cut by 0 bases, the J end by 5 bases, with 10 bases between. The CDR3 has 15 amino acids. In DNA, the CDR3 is TGTGCCAGCAGCTTAGATCAGGGGCGGACCGGGGAGCTGTTTTTT. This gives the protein CASSLDQGRTGELFF.

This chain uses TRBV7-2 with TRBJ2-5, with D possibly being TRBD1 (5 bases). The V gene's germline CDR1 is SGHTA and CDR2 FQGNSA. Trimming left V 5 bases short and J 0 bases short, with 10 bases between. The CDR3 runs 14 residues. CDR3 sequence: CASSTYRYQETQYF. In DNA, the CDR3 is TGTGCCAGCAGCACTTACAGGTACCAAGAGACCCAGTACTTC.

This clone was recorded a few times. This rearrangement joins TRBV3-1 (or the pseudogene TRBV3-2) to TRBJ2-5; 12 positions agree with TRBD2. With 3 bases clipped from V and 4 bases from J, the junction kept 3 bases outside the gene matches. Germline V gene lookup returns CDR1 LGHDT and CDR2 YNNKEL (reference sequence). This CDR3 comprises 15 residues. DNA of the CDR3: TGTGCCAGCAGCCAGACTAGCGGGGGTGTAGAGACCCAGTACTTC. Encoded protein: CASSQTSGGVETQYF.

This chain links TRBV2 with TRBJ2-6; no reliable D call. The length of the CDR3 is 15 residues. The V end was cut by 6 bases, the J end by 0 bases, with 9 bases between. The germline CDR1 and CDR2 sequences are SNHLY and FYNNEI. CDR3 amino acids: CASSLESSGANVLTF. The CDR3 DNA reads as TGTGCCAGCAGCCTAGAGAGCTCTGGGGCCAACGTCCTGACTTTC.

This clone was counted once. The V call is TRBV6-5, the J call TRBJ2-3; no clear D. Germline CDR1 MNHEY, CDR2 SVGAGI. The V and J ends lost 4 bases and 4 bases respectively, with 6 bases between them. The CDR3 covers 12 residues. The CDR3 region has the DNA TGTGCCAGCAGTTTTCGGGCAGATACGCAGTATTTT. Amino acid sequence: CASSFRADTQYF.

The CDR3 spells CASSRRRDGDEQYF. CDR3 nucleotide sequence: TGTGCCAGCAGCCGCCGACGGGATGGGGACGAGCAGTACTTC. This chain uses TRBV7-2 with TRBJ2-7; weak D call: TRBD2 (5 bases). With 5 bases removed from V and 5 bases from J, the gap between germline ends came to 16 bases. CDR1 is SGHTA, CDR2 FQGNSA, per germline. The CDR3 has 14 amino acids.

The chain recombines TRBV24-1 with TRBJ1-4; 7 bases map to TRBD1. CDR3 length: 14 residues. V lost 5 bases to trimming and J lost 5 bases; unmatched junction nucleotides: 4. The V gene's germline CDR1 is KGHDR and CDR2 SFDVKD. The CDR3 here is CATSAPGGNEKLFF. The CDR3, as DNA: TGTGCCACCAGTGCACCAGGGGGAAATGAAAAACTGTTTTTT.

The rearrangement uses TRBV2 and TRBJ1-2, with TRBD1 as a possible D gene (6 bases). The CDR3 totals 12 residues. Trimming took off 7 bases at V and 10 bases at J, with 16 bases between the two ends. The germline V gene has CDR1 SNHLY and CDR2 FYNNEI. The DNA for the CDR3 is TGTGCCAGCATGCTCGACAGGACCGTCTACACCTTC. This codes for CASMLDRTVYTF.

The CDR3 region has the DNA TGTGCCAGCAGGACGGACAGGGACACTGAAGCTTTCTTT. Protein sequence: CASRTDRDTEAFF. The gene calls are TRBV27 and TRBJ1-1; 8 nucleotides match TRBD1. The V gene's germline CDR1 is MNHEY and CDR2 SMNVEV (reference sequence). The CDR3 runs to 13 residues. Trimming removed 6 bases from V and 3 bases from J; junction bases left unmatched: 3.

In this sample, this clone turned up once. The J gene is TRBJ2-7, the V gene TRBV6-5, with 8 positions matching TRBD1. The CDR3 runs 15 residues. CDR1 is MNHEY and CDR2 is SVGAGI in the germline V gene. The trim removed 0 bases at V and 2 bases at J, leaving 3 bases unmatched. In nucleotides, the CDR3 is TGTGCCAGCAGTTACTCCGGACAGGGCACCTACGAGCAGTACTTC. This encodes CASSYSGQGTYEQYF.

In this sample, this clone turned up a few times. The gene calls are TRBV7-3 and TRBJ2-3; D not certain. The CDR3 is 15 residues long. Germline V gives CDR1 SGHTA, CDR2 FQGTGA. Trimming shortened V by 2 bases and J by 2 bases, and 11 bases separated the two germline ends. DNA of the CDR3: TGTGCCAGCAGCTTAGGTTTAGCAACCACAGATACGCAGTATTTT. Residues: CASSLGLATTDTQYF.